This T cell receptor beta chain was recovered during a study of T cells in narcolepsy. Whole-study context: Donors had narcolepsy type 1 or type 2, or were healthy controls. Study findings and constraints: Autoreactive HCRT-specific and TRIB2-specific clonotypes were marked in same-patient CSF-versus-blood CD4+ comparisons.

V was clipped by 6 bases and J by 3 bases; unmatched bases: 5. The length of the CDR3 is 15 residues. The germline CDR1 and CDR2 sequences are WSHSY and SAAADI. Measured with immunoSEQ multiplex PCR; TCRdb has only the in-frame clones, and not every one. Here the sample spans tens of thousands of clones, 78% being singletons. Of note for this clone: Its antigen is as yet unknown.

This TCR was recovered from a human donor with narcolepsy. The specimen was CD45RA- memory CD4+ T cells from PBMCs. The V gene is TRBV10-2, the J gene TRBJ2-7, with 13 positions matching TRBD2. In DNA form, the CDR3 reads TGCGCCAGCAGAGACCGGACTAGCGGGGGCTACGAGCAGTACTTC. Its protein product is CASRDRTSGGYEQYF.